These 17 T cell receptor beta chains were sequenced from one sample in a study of glioma-infiltrating T cells after dendritic cell vaccination. As to time point: after dendritic cell vaccination, including at tumor progression/relapse. Produced via immunoSEQ multiplex PCR; TCRdb's table is partial and in-frame only. The table lists 110,000 or so clones, about 90% of them singletons. The material was blood, obtained after dendritic cell vaccination. These receptor sequences come from a human donor with glioblastoma.

J is TRBJ2-7 and V is TRBV18; 8 bases fit TRBD2. The length of the CDR3 is 15 residues. Germline lookup yields CDR1 KGHSH and CDR2 LQKENI. J gave up 1 base and V 6 bases, and 8 bases lay outside the gene matches. For the CDR3, the DNA is TGTGCCAGCTCCATGGGGGCTAGCGGGTCCTACGAGCAGTACTTC. It translates to CASSMGASGSYEQYF. Together with reference TRBV18 and TRBJ2-7, the CDR3 gives the full variable domain: NAGVMQNPRHLVRRRGQEARLRCSPMKGHSHVYWYRQLPEEGLKFMVYLQKENIIDESGMPKERFSAEFPKEGPSILRIQQVVRGDSAAYFCASSMGASGSYEQYFGPGTRLTVT.

This chain uses TRBV5-6 with TRBJ1-6, with TRBD1 matching over 7 bases. The ends lost 4 bases at V and 9 bases at J; junction bases unmatched: 4. The germline gives CDR1 SGHDT, CDR2 YYEEEE. The CDR3 has 13 amino acids. CDR3 residues: CASSRDRGSPLHF. The CDR3 DNA is TGTGCCAGCAGCCGGGACAGAGGTTCACCCCTCCACTTT.

This clone has more than one count but fewer than ten. The rearrangement links TRBV5-4 to TRBJ2-7, with 9 bases aligning to TRBD1. V shed 0 bases, J shed 7 bases, and the junction held 11 bases outside the gene matches. CDR1 and CDR2 from the germline V gene are SGHNT and YYREEE (reference sequence). The length of the CDR3 is 16 residues. CDR3 loop: CASSLAPGTGQGEQYF. CDR3 nucleotide sequence: TGTGCCAGCAGCTTGGCCCCCGGGACAGGGCAAGGAGAGCAGTACTTC.

This clone was observed a few times. J is TRBJ2-5 and V is TRBV30; tentative D call: TRBD1 (5 bases). V shed 0 bases and J shed 4 bases, with 18 bases lying between them. The CDR3 loop spans 16 amino acids. CDR1 GTSNPN and CDR2 SVGIG come from the germline V gene (reference sequence). CDR3 residues: CAWSVLRREFAETQYF. In DNA form, the CDR3 reads TGTGCCTGGAGTGTACTGCGCAGGGAATTCGCAGAGACCCAGTACTTC. Combining the CDR3 with reference TRBV30 and TRBJ2-5 gives the whole variable domain SQTIHQWPATLVQPVGSPLSLECTVEGTSNPNLYWYRQAAGRGLQLLFYSVGIGQISSEVPQNLSASRPQDRQFILSSKKLLLSDSGFYLCAWSVLRREFAETQYFGPGTRLLVL.

The V and J genes are TRBV25-1 and TRBJ1-1; D is possibly TRBD1 (5 bases). V was cut by 2 bases and J by 11 bases, with 15 bases left in between. The CDR3 runs 13 residues. The germline CDR1 and CDR2 sequences are MGHDK and SYGVNS. The CDR3 sequence: CASSEKGSSGAFF. The CDR3 coding sequence is TGTGCCAGCAGTGAAAAGGGATCCTCAGGGGCTTTCTTT.

A note on this clone: One junction end does not reproduce the germline sequence, and a read error may be involved. This chain links TRBV29-1 with TRBJ2-2; weak D call: TRBD2 (5 bases). This CDR3 contains 12 residues. The V gene's germline CDR1 is SQVTM and CDR2 ANQGSEA. CDR3 bases: TGCAGCGTCTCCCGCCCCCCCGGGGAGCTATTTTTT. Translation gives CSVSRPPGELFF.

This chain uses TRBV5-1 with TRBJ1-1; the D is unclear. The ends were cut back, 0 bases at V and 4 bases at J, with 13 bases in the middle. The CDR3 has 15 residues. Germline-derived CDR1 and CDR2 are SGHRS and YFSETQ. CDR3: CASSLVGPQGTEAFF. The DNA for the CDR3 is TGCGCCAGCAGCTTGGTGGGCCCACAAGGCACTGAAGCTTTCTTT.

The V and J genes are TRBV19 and TRBJ1-3; D uncertain. CDR3 size: 14 residues. Germline CDR1 reads LNHDA; CDR2 reads SQIVND (reference sequence). The germline V and J ends were trimmed by 5 bases and 0 bases, with 8 bases remaining between them. The CDR3, as DNA: TGTGCCAGTAGTCACCAGGTCTCTGGAAACACCATATATTTT. The encoded protein is CASSHQVSGNTIYF.

This clone has a single count. The V and J genes are TRBV7-2 and TRBJ2-4; 9 bases line up with TRBD2. There are 15 residues in the CDR3. Germline assignment: CDR1 SGHTA and CDR2 FQGNSA. Losses at the gene ends were 5 bases for V and 7 bases for J; bases not matched to a gene: 9. The CDR3 reads CASSNQLAGFNIQYF. CDR3 sequence (DNA): TGTGCCAGCAGCAACCAACTAGCGGGCTTCAACATTCAGTACTTC.

The rearrangement links TRBV5-5 to TRBJ2-5; 10 positions agree with TRBD1. Germline V CDR1 and CDR2: SGHKS, YYEKEE (reference sequence). After removal of 3 bases from V and 4 bases from J, the junction contained 15 bases not matched to a gene. There are 18 residues in the CDR3. The CDR3 DNA reads TGTGCCAGCAGCTGGGGTCGGGACAGGGGCCCCACGGGAGAGACCCAGTACTTC. Translation gives CASSWGRDRGPTGETQYF.

This chain links TRBV13 with TRBJ2-5; 13 nucleotides align to TRBD2. CDR3 length: 17 amino acids. The V gene's germline CDR1 is PRHDT and CDR2 FYEKMQ (reference sequence). The ends lost 5 bases at V and 3 bases at J; junction bases unmatched: 9. CDR3 loop: CASSPGLAGVSEETQYF. CDR3 sequence (DNA): TGTGCCAGCAGCCCTGGACTAGCGGGAGTCTCGGAAGAGACCCAGTACTTC.

The V and J genes are TRBV7-2 and TRBJ1-2; D remains ambiguous. V lost 0 bases, J lost 8 bases, and 10 bases lay in between. Per germline, CDR1 SGHTA and CDR2 FQGNSA. This CDR3 spans 13 amino acids. The CDR3: CASSLAGAKGYTF. The CDR3, as DNA: TGTGCCAGCAGCTTAGCGGGAGCCAAGGGCTACACCTTC.

The chain is built from TRBV5-4 and TRBJ2-2; 16 nucleotides align to TRBD2. The V and J ends lost 4 bases and 5 bases, in that order; junction bases with no gene match: 8. Germline values: CDR1 SGHNT, CDR2 YYREEE (reference sequence). The CDR3 contains 18 residues. Here the CDR3 reads CASSPGGTSGRGTGELFF. The CDR3 bases are TGTGCCAGCAGCCCCGGAGGGACTAGCGGGAGGGGAACCGGGGAGCTGTTTTTT.

The genes are TRBV14 and TRBJ2-5; TRBD2 matches 9 bases. This CDR3 has 19 residues. The germline V gene has CDR1 SGHDN and CDR2 FVKESK. The trim removed 0 bases at V and 1 base at J, leaving 12 bases unmatched. This CDR3 reads CASSQDRVEAGGVQETQYF. The CDR3 DNA follows: TGTGCCAGCAGCCAAGATCGAGTAGAGGCGGGGGGGGTCCAAGAGACCCAGTACTTC.

This clone was recorded once. V gene TRBV9 combines with J gene TRBJ2-3; TRBD2 matches at 9 bases. Germline V lookup: CDR1 SGDLS, CDR2 YYNGEE. This CDR3 has 17 amino acids. V was pared by 0 bases and J by 3 bases, with 8 bases of the junction left unmatched. In DNA form, the CDR3 reads TGTGCCAGCAGCGTAGTGGGAGGACTAGCGCTGACAGATACGCAGTATTTT. Residues: CASSVVGGLALTDTQYF.

The chain employs TRBV7-2 and TRBJ2-1, with 10 nucleotides matching TRBD2. Germline lookup yields CDR1 SGHTA and CDR2 FQGNSA. V gave up 2 bases and J gave up 6 bases; unmatched junction bases: 4. The CDR3 sequence is 15 residues long. CDR3 nucleotides: TGTGCCAGCAGCTTAACGGCTAGCGGGAGCAATGAGCAGTTCTTC. The encoded protein is CASSLTASGSNEQFF.

This clone came up once. The chain employs TRBV21-1 and TRBJ2-2; the tabulated D call, TRBD2, remains unverified against the DNA. TRBV21-1 is a listed pseudogene. This CDR3 has 15 residues. The CDR3 loop is CASSKELANPGELFF. As DNA, the CDR3 is TGTGCCAGCAGCAAAGAACTAGCTAACCCCGGGGAGCTGTTTTTT.